Listed below are T cell receptor beta chains from one sample, sequenced in a study of blood T cell repertoires in COVID-19. Assay used: immunoSEQ multiplex PCR; TCRdb lists only in-frame clones, some missing. Of about 130,000 clones in the sample, about 89% are singletons; the top ten hold roughly 10%. Sequencing was done on a sample of peripheral blood. The receptor source for this set is a woman in her seventies with COVID-19, enrolled during active disease. The CDR3 runs from the conserved cysteine through the conserved F or W. The order of the fields is D gene, clone size, V gene, J gene, CDR3 DNA, CDR3 protein. D genes are given only for firm matches. Rows may omit the clone size; those that give it use once, few, many or a size class.

>NA|once|TRBV29-1|TRBJ2-7
TGCAGCGTTTTCCTTAATTCCTACGAGCAGTACTTC
CSVFLNSYEQYF
>NA|NA|TRBV11-2|TRBJ1-4
TGTGCCAGCAGCTTAGGAATCATGGGAGGCGGAGAGGAAAAACTGTTTTTT
CASSLGIMGGGEEKLFF
>NA|once|TRBV28|TRBJ1-3
TGTGCCAGCAGTTCAGGGGAGGGGCTTGGCGGAAACACCATATATTTT
CASSSGEGLGGNTIYF
>NA|once|TRBV5-1|TRBJ1-5
TGCGCCAGCAGCGAACAGGGAGGGGAGCAGCCCCAGCATTTT
CASSEQGGEQPQHF
>TRBD1|NA|TRBV7-8|TRBJ1-5
TGTGCCAGCAGCCCGCGGGGACAGGGGCTAAGCAATCAGCCCCAGCATTTT
CASSPRGQGLSNQPQHF
>TRBD1|NA|TRBV5-8|TRBJ2-6
TGTGCCAGCGCACTTACAGGGGTTGGGGCCAACGTCCTGACTTTC
CASALTGVGANVLTF
>NA|NA|TRBV6-5|TRBJ2-7
TGTGCCAGCAGACCTACAGGGTTAGGCTCCTACGAGCAGTACTTC
CASRPTGLGSYEQYF
>TRBD2|NA|TRBV5-1|TRBJ2-2
TGCGCCAGCAGCGGCGGTAGCGGGGACGGGGAGCTGTTTTTT
CASSGGSGDGELFF
>NA|NA|TRBV7-9|TRBJ1-5
TGTGCCAGCAGCCCGCCCGGGACTGTTAATCAGCCCCAGCATTTT
CASSPPGTVNQPQHF
>TRBD2|NA|TRBV30|TRBJ2-7
TGTGCCTGGAGTGTAATCGGGGGGGGCCGCGAGCAGTACTTC
CAWSVIGGGREQYF
>TRBD2|NA|TRBV25-1|TRBJ2-3
TGTGCCAGCAGTGAATTGACTAGCGGGGGCACAGATACGCAGTATTTT
CASSELTSGGTDTQYF
>NA|NA|TRBV24-1|TRBJ1-5
TGTGCCACCAGTGGAGAAGGGGGCAATCAGCCCCAGCATTTT
CATSGEGGNQPQHF
>TRBD2|NA|TRBV10-2|TRBJ2-3
TGCGCCAGCACTGCGACTAGCGGGGGCCGCAGCACAGATACGCAGTATTTT
CASTATSGGRSTDTQYF
>NA|NA|TRBV3-1/TRBV3-2|TRBJ2-6
TGTGCCAGCAGCCACCCCAGACGGACTTCGGGGGCCAACGTCCTGACTTTC
CASSHPRRTSGANVLTF
>TRBD2|NA|TRBV23-1|TRBJ2-7
TGCGCCAGCAGTCAATCTTACGGGGGGATCTACGAGCAGTACTTC
CASSQSYGGIYEQYF
>NA|NA|TRBV5-6|TRBJ1-2
TGTGCCAGCAGCCCAAAAAACTATGGCTACACCTTC
CASSPKNYGYTF
>TRBD2|NA|TRBV2|TRBJ2-1
TGTGCCAGCAGTTTGCGGGGGGGCCAGGAGCAGTTCTTC
CASSLRGGQEQFF
>NA|NA|TRBV10-3|TRBJ1-1
TGTGCCATCAGTGTCTCGGGGGAGGAGAGTGAAGCTTTCTTT
CAISVSGEESEAFF
>NA|NA|TRBV10-2|TRBJ1-1
TGCGCCAGCAGTGATGCAGGCCGCCGGGGTACTGAAGCTTTCTTT
CASSDAGRRGTEAFF
>NA|NA|TRBV7-2|TRBJ1-2
TGTGCCAGCAGCTTGTCGGGCACGGAGGCTGGCTACACCTTC
CASSLSGTEAGYTF
>NA|NA|TRBV18|TRBJ1-4
TGTGCCAGCTCACCCAATTTCGGGGAAGAAAAACTGTTTTTT
CASSPNFGEEKLFF
>NA|NA|TRBV28|TRBJ1-5
TGTGCCAGCAGTTTATCAGTCACCTGGGGCGATCAGCCCCAGCATTTT
CASSLSVTWGDQPQHF
>NA|NA|TRBV6-5|TRBJ1-3
TGTGCCAGTGCACAGGGCCTCGGAAACACCATATATTTT
CASAQGLGNTIYF
>NA|NA|TRBV2|TRBJ2-2
TGTGCCAGCAGTGAATGGAAGGGGACCGGGGAGCTGTTTTTT
CASSEWKGTGELFF
>TRBD1|once|TRBV7-9|TRBJ2-3
TGTGCCAGCAGCTTCCCTAGGACAGGGGGTCTCCCAGATACGCAGTATTTT
CASSFPRTGGLPDTQYF
>NA|NA|TRBV3-1/TRBV3-2|TRBJ1-2
TGTGCCAGCAGCCAAGAGGGGCTATACTATGGCTACACCTTC
CASSQEGLYYGYTF
>NA|NA|TRBV30|TRBJ2-5
TGTGCCTGGAGTGACCCGGGGTCAAAGACCCAGTACTTC
CAWSDPGSKTQYF
>NA|NA|TRBV12-5|TRBJ2-6
TGTGCTAGTGGTTTGTTACGGGAAACCTCTGGGGCCAACGTCCTGACTTTC
CASGLLRETSGANVLTF
>NA|NA|TRBV11-1|TRBJ2-1
TGTGCCAGCAGCCCCAAGGAAAGGAGCTCCTACAATGAGCAGTTCTTC
CASSPKERSSYNEQFF
>TRBD2|NA|TRBV6-2/TRBV6-3|TRBJ2-5
TGTGCCAGCAGTTACTCCGCAGGGAGGGAGTTGAAGACCCAGTACTTC
CASSYSAGRELKTQYF
>NA|NA|TRBV6-2/TRBV6-3|TRBJ1-5
TGTGCCAGCAGTACCCACAATTTTGGCAATCAGCCCCAGCATTTT
CASSTHNFGNQPQHF
>NA|NA|TRBV5-6|TRBJ2-7
TGTGCCAGCAGCTTGGTTATAGATGCCTACGAGCAGTACTTC
CASSLVIDAYEQYF
>NA|NA|TRBV18|TRBJ1-3
TGTGCCAGCTCACCACCACGCCGGGGAAACACCATATATTTT
CASSPPRRGNTIYF
>NA|few|TRBV5-1|TRBJ1-4
TGCGCCACCACAGCGGGGCCTGGTGAAAAACTGTTTTTT
CATTAGPGEKLFF
>NA|NA|TRBV2|TRBJ1-1
TGTGCCAGCAGTGAGGGCAGGGGGAACACTGAAGCTTTCTTT
CASSEGRGNTEAFF
>TRBD2|NA|TRBV18|TRBJ2-5
TGTGCCAGCTCCCCGGGGGGAGAGACCCAGTACTTC
CASSPGGETQYF
>TRBD1|once|TRBV19|TRBJ1-1
TGTGCCAGTAGTAAGGGCAGGGGGCGGGTGAACACTGAAGCTTTCTTT
CASSKGRGRVNTEAFF
>TRBD1|NA|TRBV5-1|TRBJ1-1
TGCGCCAGCAGCCCGAATACAGGGGGTAAGGACACTGAAGCTTTCTTT
CASSPNTGGKDTEAFF
>NA|NA|TRBV7-9|TRBJ2-1
TGTGCCAGCAGCTTATTTTCCGGGAACCACAATGAGCAGTTCTTC
CASSLFSGNHNEQFF
>TRBD2|NA|TRBV11-2|TRBJ2-5
TGTGCCAGCAGCTTCATTCTAGCGGGGGGGCCGGAGACCCAGTACTTC
CASSFILAGGPETQYF
>NA|NA|TRBV6-5|TRBJ1-6
TGTGCCAGCAGTTACTCTTCCTCCTCCTATAATTCACCCCTCCACTTT
CASSYSSSSYNSPLHF
>TRBD1|NA|TRBV3-1/TRBV3-2|TRBJ2-7
TGTGCCAGCAGCCATGGGGACAGGGTAAAACGCGAGCAGTACTTC
CASSHGDRVKREQYF
>TRBD2|NA|TRBV7-8|TRBJ2-4
TGTGCCAGCAGCCAGGGACTAGCGGGGGGCGTGGACATTCAGTACTTC
CASSQGLAGGVDIQYF
>NA|NA|TRBV5-1|TRBJ1-2
TGCGCCAGCAGCTTGGCCTCGGTATTAAACTATGGCTACACCTTC
CASSLASVLNYGYTF
>TRBD2|NA|TRBV6-5|TRBJ2-7
TGTGCCAGCAGTTACGTGGCGGGGGGTTCTTACGAGCAGTACTTC
CASSYVAGGSYEQYF
>NA|NA|TRBV5-1|TRBJ2-7
TGCGCCAGCAGCTTGTGGGGGGCCTACGAGCAGTACTTC
CASSLWGAYEQYF
>NA|few|TRBV21-1|TRBJ2-7
TGTGCCAGCAGCCCGGGGACTGACTCCTACGAGCAGTACTTC
CASSPGTDSYEQYF
>TRBD1|NA|TRBV29-1|TRBJ1-2
TGCAGCGCCCGGACAGGGGGAGGGTATGGCTACACCTTC
CSARTGGGYGYTF
>NA|NA|TRBV10-3|TRBJ1-6
TGTGCCATCAGGCCGGGGGGCGCGTCGGATGGTTCACCCCTCCACTTT
CAIRPGGASDGSPLHF
>NA|NA|TRBV5-6|TRBJ2-7
TGTGCCAGCAGCTTTTTGGGGACTGACGGCGAGCAGTACTTC
CASSFLGTDGEQYF